This T cell receptor beta chain originates from a study of cytotoxic CD8 clonotypes in ibrutinib-treated CLL. The study, taken as a whole, reports: An increase in clonality occurred at ibrutinib response, followed by a return toward baseline at progression. Clonality was higher at baseline than in age-matched healthy donors and tracked circulating CD8+ T-cell counts.

The data were produced by immunoSEQ multiplex PCR, yet TCRdb's version contains in-frame clones alone and is incomplete. The sample has approximately 50,000 clones, about 65% seen once. In regard to this clone: Its antigen is as yet unknown.

The source material was PBMCs, sampled after 12 months of ibrutinib treatment. The receptor was derived from a human donor with chronic lymphocytic leukemia.

CDR3 coding DNA: TGTGCCTGGAGATCCAAGGGAAGGGGACAGTTTAATGAAAAACTGTTTTTT. It yields the protein CAWRSKGRGQFNEKLFF. The chain has TRBV30 and TRBJ1-4; 7 nucleotides agree with TRBD1. CDR1 GTSNPN and CDR2 SVGIG come from the germline V gene (reference sequence). J gave up 4 bases and V 3 bases, and 14 bases lay outside the gene matches. This CDR3 has 17 amino acids.